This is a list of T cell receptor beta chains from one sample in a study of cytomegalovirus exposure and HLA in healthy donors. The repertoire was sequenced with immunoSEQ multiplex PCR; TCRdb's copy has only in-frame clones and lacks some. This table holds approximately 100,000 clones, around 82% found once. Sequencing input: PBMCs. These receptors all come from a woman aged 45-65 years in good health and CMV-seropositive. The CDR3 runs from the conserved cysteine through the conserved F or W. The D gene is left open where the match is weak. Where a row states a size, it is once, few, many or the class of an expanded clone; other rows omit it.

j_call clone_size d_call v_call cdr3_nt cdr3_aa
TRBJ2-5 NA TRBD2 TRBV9 TGTGCCAGCAGCGGGGGGGGTCCCCAAGAGACCCAGTACTTC CASSGGGPQETQYF
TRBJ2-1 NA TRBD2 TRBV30 TGTGCCTGGAGTGTAAGCGGGGGGTACAATGAGCAGTTCTTC CAWSVSGGYNEQFF
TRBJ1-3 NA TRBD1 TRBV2 TGTGCCAGCAGTGATCCAGGGGGTCCAAACACCATATATTTT CASSDPGGPNTIYF
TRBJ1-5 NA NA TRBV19 TGTGCCAGTAGTAAAACAGGGACGGCAGAGGTTAGCAATCAGCCCCAGCATTTT CASSKTGTAEVSNQPQHF
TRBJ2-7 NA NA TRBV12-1 TGTGCCAGCAGCTTTGAAGGACGGAAAGGGGACGAGCAGTACTTC CASSFEGRKGDEQYF
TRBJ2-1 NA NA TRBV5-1 TGCGCCAGCAGCTTAGGGGGGGCTGCAGATGAGCAGTTCTTC CASSLGGAADEQFF
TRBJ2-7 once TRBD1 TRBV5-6 TGTGCCAGCAGTTCAGGGGGAAGGAACTACGAGCAGTACTTC CASSSGGRNYEQYF
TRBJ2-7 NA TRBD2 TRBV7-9 TGTTCCAGCAGCTTAGGTGGGGGACTAGCGGGCGTCGAGCAGTACTTC CSSSLGGGLAGVEQYF
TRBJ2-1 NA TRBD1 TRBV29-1 TGCAGCGTTACGGGACAGGGGGCGCGAAATGAGCAGTTCTTC CSVTGQGARNEQFF
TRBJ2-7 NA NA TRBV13 TGTGCCAGCAGCTTATCCCAGGCCGCCTACGAGCAGTACTTC CASSLSQAAYEQYF
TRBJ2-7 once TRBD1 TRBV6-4 TGTGCCAGCAGTGAAGGGGGCTCTTACGAGCAGTACTTC CASSEGGSYEQYF
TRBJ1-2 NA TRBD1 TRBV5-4 TGTGCCAGCAGCTTGGGTCAGGGGGTCGCTAACTATGGCTACACCTTC CASSLGQGVANYGYTF
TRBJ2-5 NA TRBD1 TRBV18 TGTGCCAGCTCACGGGTCGGGACAGGGCCAGAAGAGACCCAGTACTTC CASSRVGTGPEETQYF
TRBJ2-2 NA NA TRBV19 TGTGCCAGTAGTATAGGGCCAGCCGGGGAGCTGTTTTTT CASSIGPAGELFF
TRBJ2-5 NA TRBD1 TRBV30 TGTGCCTGGAGTGTACGGGGACAGGGGCTCCAAGAGACCCAGTACTTC CAWSVRGQGLQETQYF